This TCR beta chain was retrieved from a study of blood T cell repertoires in COVID-19. Study background: Sample material is recorded as cDNA or gDNA derived from T cells, B-cell-depleted T cells, or PBMCs.

Original processing methods: Estimates of nucleated cell counts were drawn from the amplification of reference gene primers. Profiling relied on immunoSEQ multiplex PCR, and the TCRdb table lists in-frame clones only, not all of them. V and J calls and clone size come straight from that table; D and trimming were deduced from the DNA. In the table there are almost 95,000 clones, approximately 70% of which are singletons. The CDR3 contains 14 residues. Losses at the gene ends were 2 bases for V and 6 bases for J; bases not matched to a gene: 6. Germline V gene data show CDR1 as SGHRS and CDR2 as YFSETQ.

The specimen sequenced was peripheral blood. The chain is built from TRBV5-1 and TRBJ2-7, with TRBD1 matching 9 bases. This receptor was identified in a woman in her sixties or seventies in a cohort sampled during active or convalescent COVID-19. The CDR3: CASSFLTTGGEQYF. The CDR3 coding sequence is TGCGCCAGCAGCTTCCTAACGACAGGGGGCGAGCAGTACTTC.